Below are 8 T cell receptor beta chains sequenced from a single sample in a study of T cell repertoires in cytomegalovirus infection. MiXCR, run by TCRdb on the reads, gives a single entry per CDR3 protein. Among more than 85,000 distinct CDR3 sequences listed, around 22% were seen once. Sequencing was carried out using CD8+ T cells from PBMCs. The source of these receptors is a human donor in good health (CMV status not recorded). Some clones in this sample may be carry-over from other donors' samples.

This clonotype was observed at least ten times. The chain carries TRBV27 and TRBJ2-3; 9 bases line up with TRBD1. The CDR3 extends over 16 amino acids. Germline V gene sequence: CDR1 MNHEY, CDR2 SMNVEV (reference sequence). The V gene end was trimmed by 4 bases and the J gene end by 3 bases; junction bases not matched to a gene: 8. CDR3 in DNA: TGTGCCAGCAGTTCGCCCGGGACAGGGCGAACAGATACGCAGTATTTT. It yields the protein CASSSPGTGRTDTQYF.

This clonotype was seen more than once but under ten times. This rearrangement joins TRBV9 to TRBJ2-7; D is unclear. The V and J ends lost 4 bases and 4 bases respectively, with 9 bases between them. From germline, CDR1 is SGDLS and CDR2 YYNGEE. The CDR3 totals 12 residues. In nucleotides, the CDR3 is TGTGCCAGCAGCACGCCAAGTTACGAGCAGTACTTC. Amino acids: CASSTPSYEQYF.

The chain joins TRBV20-1 to TRBJ2-7; no definite D call. The germline gives CDR1 DFQATT, CDR2 SNEGSKA (reference sequence). Trimming left V 2 bases short and J 5 bases short, with 7 bases between. This CDR3 is 11 amino acids long. In nucleotides, the CDR3 is TGCAGTGCTAGAATTAGTAACGAGCAGTACTTC. The encoded protein is CSARISNEQYF.

The chain combines TRBV12-3 or TRBV12-4 with TRBJ2-1, with D maybe TRBD1 (5 bases). This CDR3 is 12 amino acids long. The V and J ends lost 6 bases and 9 bases respectively, with 12 bases between them. The CDR3 bases are TGTGCCAGCAGCTCCGAGACAGTTGAGCAGTTCTTC. Translation gives CASSSETVEQFF.

This clonotype was counted many times. The CDR3 sequence is CASSPNLWNTEAFF. The CDR3 bases are TGTGCCAGCAGCCCAAACCTTTGGAACACTGAAGCTTTCTTT. The rearrangement links TRBV7-2 to TRBJ1-1; D call uncertain. Germline CDR1 SGHTA, CDR2 FQGNSA. V lost 5 bases to trimming and J lost 1 base, with 11 bases between them. The CDR3 length is 14 residues.

This chain links TRBV4-1 with TRBJ1-4; D uncertain. Between the trimmed V and J ends, which lost 0 bases and 8 bases, there was a span of 4 bases. Germline assignment: CDR1 MGHRA and CDR2 YSYEKL. This CDR3 spans 12 amino acids. The CDR3 DNA is TGCGCCAGCAGCCAAGATCCGGAAAAACTGTTTTTT. Translation gives CASSQDPEKLFF.

The chain recombines TRBV20-1 with TRBJ1-2; TRBD1 might be the D (5 bases). Per the germline V gene, CDR1 is DFQATT and CDR2 is SNEGSKA (reference sequence). CDR3 length: 11 amino acids. Trimming pared 4 bases from V and 4 bases from J, leaving 7 bases between. The CDR3 DNA reads as TGCAGTGCTACGACAGCCTATGGCTACACCTTC. Translating it yields CSATTAYGYTF.

This clonotype has a handful of counts. This chain connects TRBV7-9 to TRBJ2-6, with 8 nucleotides matching TRBD1. Unmatched junction bases numbered 7, after V lost 5 bases and J lost 4 bases. Germline V lookup: CDR1 SEHNR, CDR2 FQNEAQ (reference sequence). The CDR3 loop spans 16 amino acids. CDR3 protein: CASSTRTGTGANVLTF. The CDR3 DNA reads as TGTGCCAGCAGCACCAGGACAGGGACAGGGGCCAACGTCCTGACTTTC.